This TCR beta chain stems from a study of CD8+ T cells in alopecia areata. Study results and limitations: Both scalp clonality and the expanded CD8+ clones among the top 100 showed a significant decrease with tofacitinib. Clonality in lesional scalp, especially alopecia totalis/universalis, exceeded that of normal scalp.

As for this clone: What it recognizes is unknown.

Treatment noted: oral pan-JAK inhibitor, 5-10 mg twice daily. RNA was extracted and reverse transcribed into cDNA as the sequencing template. TCRdb's copy holds only in-frame clones and misses some; the assay was immunoSEQ multiplex PCR. The table lists around 110,000 clones, around three fifths of them singletons. The V end was cut by 0 bases, the J end by 2 bases, with 17 bases between. This CDR3 is 17 amino acids long. The V gene's germline CDR1 is MGHRA and CDR2 YSYEKL. The material sequenced was CD8+ T cells sorted from blood, taken at week 24, from a patient treated with tofacitinib. The rearrangement links TRBV4-1 to TRBJ2-7, with D perhaps matching TRBD1 or TRBD2 (6 bases each). The source of this sequence is a human donor with alopecia areata. CDR3 sequence: CASSQDWEEGVTYEQYF. CDR3 sequence (DNA): TGCGCCAGCAGCCAAGATTGGGAGGAGGGGGTCACCTACGAGCAGTACTTC.